This is a list of T cell receptor beta chains from one sample in a study of cytomegalovirus exposure and HLA in healthy donors. Here immunoSEQ multiplex PCR was the method, and the copy in TCRdb shows in-frame clones only, minus some. Of 130,000 to 150,000 clones listed, roughly 80% are singletons. Sample: PBMCs. These receptors originate from a woman aged 45-59 years in good health and CMV-seropositive. Each CDR3 is given with its conserved first and last residue. A D gene is named only where the DNA matches it firmly. Expanded clones get a size class; other rows say once, few or many, or leave the size out.

v_call,j_call,d_call,clone_size,cdr3_aa,cdr3_nt
TRBV27,TRBJ2-7,TRBD2,.,CASSLGGVYEQYF,TGTGCCAGCAGTTTAGGGGGGGTTTACGAGCAGTACTTC
TRBV4-1,TRBJ2-7,.,.,CASSQDAIGEREQYF,TGCGCCAGCAGCCAAGACGCGATTGGGGAGCGCGAGCAGTACTTC
TRBV5-1,TRBJ2-3,.,.,CASSRTSTDTQYF,TGCGCCAGCAGCCGGACTAGCACAGATACGCAGTATTTT
TRBV7-9,TRBJ2-5,.,.,CASSPGSVVVKETQYF,TGTGCCAGCAGCCCAGGGTCGGTGGTAGTCAAAGAGACCCAGTACTTC
TRBV19,TRBJ1-5,.,.,CASRVDRNQPQHF,TGTGCCAGTCGAGTGGACAGAAATCAGCCCCAGCATTTT
TRBV4-1,TRBJ2-4,.,.,CASSPRVRGDIQYF,TGCGCCAGCAGCCCCCGGGTGCGGGGTGACATTCAGTACTTC
TRBV9,TRBJ1-1,TRBD1,few,CASSGGQGRRTEAFF,TGTGCCAGCAGCGGAGGACAGGGAAGAAGGACTGAAGCTTTCTTT
TRBV18,TRBJ1-1,.,.,CASSPQIVGAGNTEAFF,TGTGCCAGCTCACCACAGATAGTGGGGGCGGGGAACACTGAAGCTTTCTTT
TRBV6-4,TRBJ2-1,TRBD2,.,CASSSTSGGGNEQFF,TGTGCCAGCAGTTCTACTAGCGGGGGGGGCAATGAGCAGTTCTTC
TRBV6-6,TRBJ2-3,TRBD2,.,CASSYQVRGKDTQYF,TGTGCCAGCAGTTATCAGGTGCGGGGGAAGGATACGCAGTATTTT
TRBV7-2,TRBJ2-5,TRBD2,once,CASSLGLAGPPEETQYF,TGTGCCAGCAGCTTAGGGCTAGCGGGGCCTCCAGAGGAGACCCAGTACTTC
TRBV30,TRBJ1-1,TRBD1,.,CAWTPLDRGEAFF,TGTGCCTGGACCCCGTTGGACAGGGGTGAAGCTTTCTTT
TRBV5-1,TRBJ1-2,TRBD1,.,CASSSGQGGYGYTF,TGCGCCAGCAGCAGTGGACAGGGGGGATATGGCTACACCTTC
TRBV7-3,TRBJ1-1,.,few,CASSSPGTEAFF,TGTGCCAGCAGCTCCCCGGGCACTGAAGCTTTCTTT
TRBV6-5,TRBJ2-7,.,.,CASSRGLREGYEQYF,TGTGCCAGCAGTCGCGGACTGCGAGAGGGCTACGAGCAGTACTTC
TRBV6-5,TRBJ1-2,.,.,CASSRGGNGYTF,TGTGCCAGCAGCCGCGGAGGGAACGGCTACACCTTC
TRBV7-6,TRBJ1-6,.,.,CASKGSSYNSPLHF,TGTGCCAGCAAAGGGAGCTCCTATAATTCACCCCTCCACTTT
TRBV9,TRBJ2-5,.,.,CASSDRVGETQYF,TGTGCCAGCAGCGACAGGGTGGGAGAGACCCAGTACTTC
TRBV30,TRBJ1-6,.,.,CACILPGARSPLHF,TGTGCCTGCATCCTACCGGGAGCACGTTCACCCCTCCACTTT
TRBV18,TRBJ2-1,TRBD2,.,CASSPTSGVEQFF,TGTGCCAGCTCACCAACTAGCGGGGTTGAGCAGTTCTTC
TRBV30,TRBJ1-1,TRBD1,.,CAWKQGPGGEAFF,TGTGCCTGGAAACAGGGTCCAGGGGGTGAAGCTTTCTTT
TRBV28,TRBJ1-2,TRBD1,.,CASSFLTGGNYGYTF,TGTGCCAGCAGTTTCCTTACAGGGGGCAACTATGGCTACACCTTC
TRBV15,TRBJ2-7,.,.,CATSRDLQATYEQYF,TGTGCCACCAGCAGAGATCTCCAGGCTACCTACGAGCAGTACTTC
TRBV4-2,TRBJ2-3,TRBD2,few,CASSPLGKRGSPGTDTQYF,TGTGCCAGCAGCCCCTTGGGTAAGCGGGGGTCCCCCGGCACAGATACGCAGTATTTT
TRBV11-2,TRBJ1-6,TRBD1,.,CASSSRQGSNSPLHF,TGTGCCAGCAGCTCGCGACAGGGGAGCAATTCACCCCTCCACTTT
TRBV7-6,TRBJ1-6,TRBD1,few,CASSLGQGVSPLHF,TGTGCCAGCAGCTTGGGGCAGGGGGTCTCACCCCTCCACTTT
TRBV19,TRBJ1-5,.,.,CATLPGGDSNQPQHF,TGTGCCACCCTCCCAGGAGGGGATAGCAATCAGCCCCAGCATTTT
TRBV28,TRBJ2-7,TRBD2,.,CASSLWGGEVYEQYF,TGTGCCAGCAGTTTATGGGGGGGGGAGGTCTACGAGCAGTACTTC
TRBV2,TRBJ2-7,TRBD1,.,CASSQLLTGAEQYF,TGTGCCAGCAGTCAACTTTTGACAGGGGCCGAGCAGTACTTC
TRBV28,TRBJ1-2,.,few,CASSLTSVGGYTF,TGTGCCAGCAGCCTAACCTCGGTCGGTGGCTACACCTTC
TRBV7-9,TRBJ2-7,TRBD1,.,CASSGQGSSEQYF,TGTGCCAGCAGCGGACAGGGGAGCAGCGAGCAGTACTTC
TRBV13,TRBJ1-2,.,few,CASSLREAADYYGYTF,TGTGCCAGCAGCTTACGCGAGGCCGCGGATTACTATGGCTACACCTTC
TRBV12-5,TRBJ2-7,TRBD1,.,CASGPREGAYYEQYF,TGTGCTAGTGGTCCCAGAGAGGGGGCATACTACGAGCAGTACTTC
TRBV25-1,TRBJ1-2,.,.,CASSEPGTRANYGYTF,TGTGCCAGCAGTGAACCCGGGACACGAGCTAACTATGGCTACACCTTC
TRBV9,TRBJ1-4,TRBD1,.,CASSFGQDSNEKLFF,TGTGCCAGCAGCTTCGGACAGGATTCTAATGAAAAACTGTTTTTT
TRBV6-5,TRBJ1-1,.,few,CASSYYRGSTEAFF,TGTGCCAGCAGTTACTACCGGGGTTCCACTGAAGCTTTCTTT
TRBV9,TRBJ2-3,TRBD2,.,CASIRRRGGFYTQYF,TGTGCCAGCATCCGACGGCGGGGGGGATTTTATACGCAGTATTTT
TRBV19,TRBJ1-1,TRBD1,.,CASSRQGDLNTEAFF,TGTGCCAGTAGTCGACAGGGTGACCTGAACACTGAAGCTTTCTTT
TRBV5-5,TRBJ2-5,TRBD2,.,CASSLGFSGVKGETQYF,TGTGCCAGCAGCTTGGGGTTTAGCGGGGTTAAGGGAGAGACCCAGTACTTC
TRBV28,TRBJ1-2,TRBD1,.,CASSLSTGVIGYTF,TGTGCCAGCAGCCTTTCGACAGGGGTTATTGGCTACACCTTC
TRBV7-9,TRBJ2-3,TRBD1,.,CASNYDRGPDTQYF,TGTGCCAGCAACTACGACAGGGGTCCAGATACGCAGTATTTT
TRBV30,TRBJ1-1,.,once,CAWSVGVSRTEAFF,TGTGCCTGGAGTGTAGGGGTTTCGAGGACTGAAGCTTTCTTT
TRBV30,TRBJ1-5,TRBD1,.,CAWSHRDRGSNQPQHF,TGTGCCTGGAGCCATCGGGACAGGGGAAGCAATCAGCCCCAGCATTTT
TRBV12-2,TRBJ2-3,.,once,CASRLHTGDTDTQYF,TGTGCAAGTCGCTTACATACAGGGGACACAGATACGCAGTATTTT
TRBV2,TRBJ2-3,.,.,CASSELRGTDTQYF,TGTGCCAGCAGTGAACTTAGGGGAACAGATACGCAGTATTTT
TRBV9,TRBJ1-2,.,.,CASSEQNAYGYTF,TGTGCCAGCAGCGAACAAAATGCTTATGGCTACACCTTC
TRBV29-1,TRBJ1-2,.,.,CSVDIGALYGYTF,TGCAGCGTTGACATCGGAGCTCTCTATGGCTACACCTTC
TRBV5-1,TRBJ1-1,.,.,CASSWEGTEAFF,TGCGCCAGCAGCTGGGAGGGGACTGAAGCTTTCTTT
TRBV4-1,TRBJ2-2,.,.,CASSQEFGTLKGELFF,TGCGCCAGCAGCCAAGAATTTGGCACCCTGAAGGGGGAGCTGTTTTTT
TRBV6-5,TRBJ1-6,.,.,CASKTGHSPLHF,TGTGCCAGCAAAACAGGGCACTCACCCCTCCACTTT
TRBV30,TRBJ1-6,.,.,CAWEGSIKTLLHF,TGTGCCTGGGAGGGCAGCATCAAAACTTTACTCCACTTT
TRBV5-1,TRBJ2-7,.,.,CASSLSGGRSYEQYF,TGCGCCAGCAGCTTGTCCGGGGGGCGCTCCTACGAGCAGTACTTC
TRBV19,TRBJ1-5,.,once,CASSQFRDSNQPQHF,TGTGCCAGTAGTCAGTTCAGGGATAGCAATCAGCCCCAGCATTTT